This T cell receptor beta chain was sequenced in a study of human T cells and chemical hapten exposure. Study-wide background: The study sensitized with 2% DPC on a roughly 2 cm by roughly 2 cm patch of upper inner arm skin.

Ten or more counts support this clonotype. Time point reported: patch test 2, 6 weeks after DPC sensitization. Treatment specified: therapeutic diphenylcyclopropenone sensitization with weekly scalp DPC. TCRdb re-derived calls from the RACE reads in MiXCR, one entry per CDR3 protein. The sample yields around 82,000 distinct CDR3 sequences, less than 8.5% seen once. This CDR3 spans 13 amino acids. V was clipped by 8 bases and J by 3 bases; unmatched bases: 8. Germline V gives CDR1 SQVTM, CDR2 ANQGSEA. The TCR sequence derives from a woman in her twenties or thirties with alopecia areata. Some clones in this sample may be carry-over from other donors' samples. This chain joins TRBV29-1 and TRBJ2-3; TRBD1 aligns across 7 bases. This material consisted of whole blood, taken in connection with sensitization to the hapten diphenylcyclopropenone (DPC). The CDR3 is CSSHRGKTDTQYF. For the CDR3, the DNA is TGCAGCAGCCACAGGGGAAAGACAGATACGCAGTATTTT.